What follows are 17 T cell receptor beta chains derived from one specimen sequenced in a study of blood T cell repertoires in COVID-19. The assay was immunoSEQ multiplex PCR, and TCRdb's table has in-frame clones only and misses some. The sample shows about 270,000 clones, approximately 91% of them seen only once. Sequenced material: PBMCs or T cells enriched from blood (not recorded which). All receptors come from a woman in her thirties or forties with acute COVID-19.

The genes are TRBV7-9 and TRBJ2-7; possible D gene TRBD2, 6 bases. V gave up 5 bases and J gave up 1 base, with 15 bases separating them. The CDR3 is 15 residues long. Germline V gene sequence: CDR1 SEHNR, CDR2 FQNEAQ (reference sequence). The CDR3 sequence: CASSPGTGRSYEQYF. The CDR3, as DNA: TGTGCCAGCAGCCCCGGGACTGGAAGATCCTACGAGCAGTACTTC.

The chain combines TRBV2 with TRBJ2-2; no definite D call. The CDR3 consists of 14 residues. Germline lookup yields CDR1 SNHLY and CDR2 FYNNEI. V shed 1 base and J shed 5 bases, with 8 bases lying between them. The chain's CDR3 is CASSEGRWTGELFF. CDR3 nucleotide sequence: TGTGCCAGCAGTGAAGGGAGATGGACCGGGGAGCTGTTTTTT.

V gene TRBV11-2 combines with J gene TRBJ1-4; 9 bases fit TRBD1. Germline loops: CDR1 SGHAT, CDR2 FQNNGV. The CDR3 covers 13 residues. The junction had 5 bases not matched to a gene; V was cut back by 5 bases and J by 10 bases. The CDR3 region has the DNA TGTGCCAGCAGCCCACAGGGACAGGGAAAACTGTTTTTT. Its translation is CASSPQGQGKLFF.

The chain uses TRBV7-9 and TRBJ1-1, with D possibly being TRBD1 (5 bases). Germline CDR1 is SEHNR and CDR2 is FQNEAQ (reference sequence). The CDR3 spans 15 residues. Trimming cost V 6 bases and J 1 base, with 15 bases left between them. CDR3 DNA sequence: TGTGCCAGCAGTACCGCGAGACAGAAGAACACTGAAGCTTTCTTT. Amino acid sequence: CASSTARQKNTEAFF.

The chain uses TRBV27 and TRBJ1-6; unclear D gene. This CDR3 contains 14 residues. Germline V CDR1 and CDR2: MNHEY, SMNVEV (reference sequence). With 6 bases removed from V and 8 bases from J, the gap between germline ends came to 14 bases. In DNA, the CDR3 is TGTGCCAGCAGGTACCAAGGGAGGGATTCACCCCTCCACTTT. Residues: CASRYQGRDSPLHF.

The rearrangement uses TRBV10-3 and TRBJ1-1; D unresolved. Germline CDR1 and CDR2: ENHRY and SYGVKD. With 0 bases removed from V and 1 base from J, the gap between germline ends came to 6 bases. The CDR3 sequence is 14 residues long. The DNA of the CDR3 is TGTGCCATCAGTGAGTCTACGGGGAACACTGAAGCTTTCTTT. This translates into CAISESTGNTEAFF.

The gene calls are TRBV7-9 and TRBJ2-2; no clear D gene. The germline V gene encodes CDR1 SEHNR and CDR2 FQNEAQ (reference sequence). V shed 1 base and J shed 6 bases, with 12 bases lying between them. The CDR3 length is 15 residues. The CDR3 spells CASSLGGRIAGELFF. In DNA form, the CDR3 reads TGTGCCAGCAGCTTAGGTGGCCGAATTGCCGGGGAGCTGTTTTTT.

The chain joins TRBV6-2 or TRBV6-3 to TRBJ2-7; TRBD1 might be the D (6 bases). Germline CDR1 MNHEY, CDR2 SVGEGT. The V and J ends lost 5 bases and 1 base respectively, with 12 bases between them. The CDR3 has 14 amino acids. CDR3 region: CASSTTGQSYEQYF. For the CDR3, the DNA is TGTGCCAGCAGTACCACCGGACAGTCCTACGAGCAGTACTTC.

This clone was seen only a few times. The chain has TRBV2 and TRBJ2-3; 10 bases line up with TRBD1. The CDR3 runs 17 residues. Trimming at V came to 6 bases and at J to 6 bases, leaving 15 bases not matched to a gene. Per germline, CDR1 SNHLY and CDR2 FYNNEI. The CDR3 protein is CASSRRGTGVTKDTQYF. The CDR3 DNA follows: TGTGCCAGCAGCAGGAGGGGGACAGGGGTAACTAAGGATACGCAGTATTTT.

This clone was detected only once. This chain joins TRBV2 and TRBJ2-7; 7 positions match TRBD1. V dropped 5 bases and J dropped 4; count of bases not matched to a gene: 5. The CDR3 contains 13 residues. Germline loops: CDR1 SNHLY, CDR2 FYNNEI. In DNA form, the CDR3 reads TGTGCCAGCAGTAGGACAGGTTATTACGAGCAGTACTTC. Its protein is CASSRTGYYEQYF.

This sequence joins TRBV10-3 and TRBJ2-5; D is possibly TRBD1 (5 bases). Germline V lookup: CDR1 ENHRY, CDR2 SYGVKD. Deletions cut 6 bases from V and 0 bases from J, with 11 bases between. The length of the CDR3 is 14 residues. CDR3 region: CAIRRAGNQETQYF. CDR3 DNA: TGTGCCATCAGGAGAGCAGGGAACCAAGAGACCCAGTACTTC.

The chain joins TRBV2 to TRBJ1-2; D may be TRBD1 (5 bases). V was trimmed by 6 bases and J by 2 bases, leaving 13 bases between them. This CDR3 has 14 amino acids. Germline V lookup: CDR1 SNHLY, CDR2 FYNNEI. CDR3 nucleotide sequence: TGTGCCAGCAGCCAAGTGACAGCCAACTATGGCTACACCTTC. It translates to CASSQVTANYGYTF.

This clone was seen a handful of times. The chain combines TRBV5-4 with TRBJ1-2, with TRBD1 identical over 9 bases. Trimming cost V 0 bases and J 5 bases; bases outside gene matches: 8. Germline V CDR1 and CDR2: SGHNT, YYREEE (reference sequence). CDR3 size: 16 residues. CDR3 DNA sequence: TGTGCCAGCAGCTTGGGACAGGGGGTCAGAGGTTATGGCTACACCTTC. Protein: CASSLGQGVRGYGYTF.

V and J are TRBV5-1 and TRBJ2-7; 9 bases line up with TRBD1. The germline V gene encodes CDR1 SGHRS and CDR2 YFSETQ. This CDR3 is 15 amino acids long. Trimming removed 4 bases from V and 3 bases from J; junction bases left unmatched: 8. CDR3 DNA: TGCGCCAGCAGCACATGGACAGGGGCCAACTACGAGCAGTACTTC. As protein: CASSTWTGANYEQYF.

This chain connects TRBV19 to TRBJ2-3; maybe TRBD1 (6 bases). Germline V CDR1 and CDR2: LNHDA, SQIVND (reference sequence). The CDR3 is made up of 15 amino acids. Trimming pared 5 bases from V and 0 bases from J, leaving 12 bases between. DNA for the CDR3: TGTGCCAGTAGTCCCAGGGGACAAAGCACAGATACGCAGTATTTT. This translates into CASSPRGQSTDTQYF.

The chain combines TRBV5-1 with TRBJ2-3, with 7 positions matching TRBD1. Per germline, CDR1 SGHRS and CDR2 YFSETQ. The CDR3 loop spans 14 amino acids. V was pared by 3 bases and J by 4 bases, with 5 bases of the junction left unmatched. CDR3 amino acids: CASSYLTGSDTQYF. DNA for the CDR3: TGCGCCAGCAGCTACCTGACAGGGTCAGATACGCAGTATTTT. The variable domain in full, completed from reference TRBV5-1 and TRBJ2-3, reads KAGVTQTPRYLIKTRGQQVTLSCSPISGHRSVSWYQQTPGQGLQFLFEYFSETQRNKGNFPGRFSGRQFSNSRSEMNVSTLELGDSALYLCASSYLTGSDTQYFGPGTRLTVL.

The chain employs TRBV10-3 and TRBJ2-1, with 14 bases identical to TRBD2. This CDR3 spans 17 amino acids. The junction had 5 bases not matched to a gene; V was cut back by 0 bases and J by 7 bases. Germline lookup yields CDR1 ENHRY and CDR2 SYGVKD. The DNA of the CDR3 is TGTGCCATCAGTGAGTCAATGACTAGCGGGAGGGCAAATGAGCAGTTCTTC. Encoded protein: CAISESMTSGRANEQFF.